Sequencing of this T cell receptor beta chain was carried out in a study of T-cell reconstitution after alpha-beta-depleted transplantation in children (dated by TCRdb to between 2015 and 2016). For the study in its entirety: Using TCR repertoire profiling, the study quantitatively followed how T-cell immune reconstitution unfolded in children after TCRalphabeta/CD19-depleted allogeneic hematopoietic cell transplantation.

Via the germline V gene, CDR1 is SGHDT and CDR2 YYEEEE. Deletion took 1 base off V and 2 bases off J, with a span of 9 bases between the germline ends. The CDR3 holds 14 amino acids from the cysteine to the phenylalanine. Left in the record is the CDR3 DNA by itself, 42 bases read in frame from the first base. This clonotype was found many times. This clone's antigen is unknown. One base away there is no much larger clone; base qualities are not given. Receptor libraries were prepared by PCR. The instrument given in TCRdb is Illumina HiSeq 2500. TCR libraries were prepared with molecular barcoding, using unique molecular identifiers to normalize TCRbeta repertoire quantification. TCRdb reprocessing: public reads trimmed at Q25 with fastp, clones called with MiXCR, in-frame beta chains kept. Here each entry gathers all rows of one CDR3 protein and keeps the most common genes and DNA. The sample has 150,000 to 200,000 distinct CDR3 sequences on record, approximately 6.6% of them singletons. Of the sample, 3% falls within the top ten clones.

The sample here was PBMCs from the stem cell graft donor, taken from the stem cell graft. The TCR comes from a human donor who donated a stem cell graft to a child with Wiskott-Aldrich syndrome. The chain links TRBV5-6 with TRBJ2-5, with the identity of the D gene unclear. The DNA sequence reads TGTGCCAGCAGCTTGAAGGTCCTTCAAGAGACCCAGTACTTC. Translated, this gives CASSLKVLQETQYF.